Below, 17 T cell receptor beta chains from the same sample are listed, as sequenced in a study of identical twins. MiXCR, run by TCRdb on the 5' RACE reads, gives a single entry per CDR3 protein. The table has some 500,000 distinct CDR3 sequences, over 12% seen once. This same sample was also taken into another study, of yellow fever vaccine responses in identical twins.

Input material: CD4+ T cells sorted from blood. Receptor source: a woman aged 18-30 years in good health.

This clonotype occurred a few times. The gene calls are TRBV5-1 and TRBJ2-2, with D possibly matching TRBD1 (5 bases). V was shortened by 0 bases and J by 3 bases, with 9 bases between the two germline ends. The CDR3 contains 15 residues. Germline CDR1 and CDR2: SGHRS and YFSETQ. The CDR3 loop is CASSLGTTDTGELFF. In DNA form, the CDR3 reads TGCGCCAGCAGCTTGGGGACAACAGACACCGGGGAGCTGTTTTTT.

This clonotype was seen more than once but under ten times. The rearrangement uses TRBV18 and TRBJ2-2, with D unclear. CDR3 length: 13 residues. CDR1 KGHSH and CDR2 LQKENI come from the germline V gene. V gave up 3 bases and J gave up 3 bases, with 5 bases separating them. The CDR3 loop is CASSPLYTGELFF. The CDR3 coding sequence is TGTGCCAGCTCACCGCTTTACACCGGGGAGCTGTTTTTT.

There are a few counts of this clonotype. This chain connects TRBV7-2 to TRBJ2-5; 8 bases match TRBD2. Losses at the gene ends were 2 bases for V and 2 bases for J; bases not matched to a gene: 4. CDR1 SGHTA and CDR2 FQGNSA come from the germline V gene. The CDR3 sequence is 15 residues long. Here the CDR3 DNA reads TGTGCCAGCAGCTTACCAGCGGGAGTACAAGAGACCCAGTACTTC. Encoded protein: CASSLPAGVQETQYF. Using reference TRBV7-2 and TRBJ2-5 for the parts outside the CDR3, the full variable domain is GAGVSQSPSNKVTEKGKDVELRCDPISGHTALYWYRQSLGQGLEFLIYFQGNSAPDKSGLPSDRFSAERTGGSVSTLTIQRTQQEDSAVYLCASSLPAGVQETQYFGPGTRLLVL.

This clonotype was seen a few times. This chain connects TRBV11-2 to TRBJ2-3; D not certain. The CDR3 totals 13 residues. Germline V gene data show CDR1 as SGHAT and CDR2 as FQNNGV. V was trimmed by 5 bases and J by 8 bases, leaving 14 bases between them. The CDR3 region has the DNA TGTGCCAGCAGCCCCCCCGGGTGGGCTACGCAGTATTTT. This sequence encodes CASSPPGWATQYF.

This chain joins TRBV9 and TRBJ1-1; D not certain. Looked up from germline, CDR1 is SGDLS and CDR2 is YYNGEE. Trimming pared 0 bases from V and 4 bases from J, leaving 13 bases between. CDR3 length equals 15 residues. CDR3 bases: TGTGCCAGCAGCGTAGCTGGCCGGGGAGGCACTGAAGCTTTCTTT. Translation: CASSVAGRGGTEAFF.

This clonotype has ten or more counts. This chain links TRBV7-2 with TRBJ2-1; D is ambiguous. The germline gives CDR1 SGHTA, CDR2 FQGNSA. V was pared by 4 bases and J by 7 bases, with 8 bases between. The CDR3 is 12 residues long. The CDR3 DNA is TGTGCCAGCAGCTCCGAGCGTAATGAGCAGTTCTTC. This encodes CASSSERNEQFF. The whole variable domain, filled in from reference TRBV7-2 and TRBJ2-1, reads GAGVSQSPSNKVTEKGKDVELRCDPISGHTALYWYRQSLGQGLEFLIYFQGNSAPDKSGLPSDRFSAERTGGSVSTLTIQRTQQEDSAVYLCASSSERNEQFFGPGTRLTVL.

This clonotype was seen a handful of times. The V gene is TRBV18, the J gene TRBJ2-7; 7 bases agree with TRBD2. Germline V gene lookup returns CDR1 KGHSH and CDR2 LQKENI. J gave up 2 bases and V 5 bases, and 9 bases lay outside the gene matches. The CDR3 sequence is 15 residues long. The CDR3 spells CASSTPAGTTYEQYF. The CDR3 DNA reads TGTGCCAGCTCAACCCCAGCGGGGACGACCTACGAGCAGTACTTC.

The V gene is TRBV5-1, the J gene TRBJ2-3, with TRBD2 identical over 11 bases. The CDR3 has 17 amino acids. The V gene end was trimmed by 4 bases and the J gene end by 2 bases; junction bases not matched to a gene: 9. In germline, CDR1 is SGHRS, CDR2 YFSETQ. The CDR3: CASSKIPSGRFTDTQYF. The CDR3 DNA reads as TGCGCCAGCAGCAAGATTCCTAGCGGGAGGTTCACAGATACGCAGTATTTT.

This clonotype has only a few counts. The chain couples TRBV3-1 to TRBJ1-1, with D unclear. This CDR3 comprises 15 residues. Per the germline V gene, CDR1 is LGHDT and CDR2 is YNNKEL (reference sequence). The V end was cut by 1 base, the J end by 1 base, with 10 bases between. As DNA, the CDR3 is TGTGCCAGCAGCCAAGGAGGACCGAGGAACACTGAAGCTTTCTTT. Translation: CASSQGGPRNTEAFF.

The rearrangement joins TRBV7-9 to TRBJ1-2; tentatively, D is TRBD1 (6 bases). The ends were cut back, 0 bases at V and 1 base at J, with 9 bases in the middle. Looked up from germline, CDR1 is SEHNR and CDR2 is FQNEAQ (reference sequence). The CDR3 is 15 amino acids. The DNA of the CDR3 is TGTGCCAGCAGCTTAGCCGGACAGAGTAACTATGGCTACACCTTC. It codes for CASSLAGQSNYGYTF.

This chain links TRBV5-6 with TRBJ2-7; 10 bases line up with TRBD1. Germline CDR1 reads SGHDT; CDR2 reads YYEEEE. V shed 4 bases, J shed 5 bases, and the junction held 3 bases outside the gene matches. CDR3 size: 13 residues. CDR3 sequence (DNA): TGTGCCAGCAGCCATGGGACAGGGGACGAGCAGTACTTC. It yields the protein CASSHGTGDEQYF.

This clonotype was counted only a few times. The chain couples TRBV27 to TRBJ1-1; tentatively, D is TRBD1 (5 bases). V gave up 5 bases and J gave up 4 bases, with 20 bases separating them. Per germline, CDR1 MNHEY and CDR2 SMNVEV (reference sequence). The CDR3 runs to 16 residues. The CDR3 region has the DNA TGTGCCAGCAGTCTCCGGGGGAACAGATGGGGCACTGAAGCTTTCTTT. It is translated as CASSLRGNRWGTEAFF.

This chain links TRBV18 with TRBJ2-7; 12 positions agree with TRBD1. CDR1 and CDR2 from the germline V gene are KGHSH and LQKENI. This CDR3 region has 16 residues. V lost 3 bases, J lost 6 bases, and 9 bases stayed unmatched. The CDR3 region has the DNA TGTGCCAGCTCACCCCCGTTGGGACAGGGGGCCGGCGAGCAGTACTTC. Its protein product is CASSPPLGQGAGEQYF. Combining the CDR3 with reference TRBV18 and TRBJ2-7 gives the whole variable domain NAGVMQNPRHLVRRRGQEARLRCSPMKGHSHVYWYRQLPEEGLKFMVYLQKENIIDESGMPKERFSAEFPKEGPSILRIQQVVRGDSAAYFCASSPPLGQGAGEQYFGPGTRLTVT.

The chain is built from TRBV5-6 and TRBJ1-4; D is perhaps TRBD1 (6 bases). CDR1 is SGHDT and CDR2 is YYEEEE in the germline V gene. The ends were cut back, 4 bases at V and 7 bases at J, with 20 bases in the middle. The CDR3 spans 16 residues. CDR3 DNA: TGTGCCAGCAGCACCCGACGGGCAGGGGATTTTGAAAAACTGTTTTTT. Its protein product is CASSTRRAGDFEKLFF.

This clonotype was counted between two and nine times. This rearrangement joins TRBV9 to TRBJ2-5; 10 positions agree with TRBD1. Germline lookup yields CDR1 SGDLS and CDR2 YYNGEE. This CDR3 is built from 14 residues. Losses at the gene ends were 4 bases for V and 3 bases for J; bases not matched to a gene: 3. The CDR3 reads CASSMTGGKETQYF. As DNA, the CDR3 is TGTGCCAGCAGCATGACAGGGGGCAAAGAGACCCAGTACTTC. Variable domain in full (rest from reference TRBV9 and TRBJ2-5): DSGVTQTPKHLITATGQRVTLRCSPRSGDLSVYWYQQSLDQGLQFLIQYYNGEERAKGNILERFSAQQFPDLHSELNLSSLELGDSALYFCASSMTGGKETQYFGPGTRLLVL.

The chain uses TRBV28 and TRBJ2-3; a weak D match, TRBD2 (7 bases). This CDR3 has 15 residues. The germline V gene encodes CDR1 MDHEN and CDR2 SYDVKM. With 3 bases removed from V and 0 bases from J, the gap between germline ends came to 10 bases. CDR3: CASSLRGPSTDTQYF. For the CDR3, the DNA is TGTGCCAGCAGTTTGCGGGGGCCTAGCACAGATACGCAGTATTTT.

This chain connects TRBV28 to TRBJ1-2; D is ambiguous. Per the germline V gene, CDR1 is MDHEN and CDR2 is SYDVKM. Deletions cut 1 base from V and 8 bases from J, with 14 bases between. CDR3 size: 14 residues. The CDR3 bases are TGTGCCAGCAGTTTATCGTTTGGGAAGGGAGGCTACACCTTC. Amino acid sequence: CASSLSFGKGGYTF.